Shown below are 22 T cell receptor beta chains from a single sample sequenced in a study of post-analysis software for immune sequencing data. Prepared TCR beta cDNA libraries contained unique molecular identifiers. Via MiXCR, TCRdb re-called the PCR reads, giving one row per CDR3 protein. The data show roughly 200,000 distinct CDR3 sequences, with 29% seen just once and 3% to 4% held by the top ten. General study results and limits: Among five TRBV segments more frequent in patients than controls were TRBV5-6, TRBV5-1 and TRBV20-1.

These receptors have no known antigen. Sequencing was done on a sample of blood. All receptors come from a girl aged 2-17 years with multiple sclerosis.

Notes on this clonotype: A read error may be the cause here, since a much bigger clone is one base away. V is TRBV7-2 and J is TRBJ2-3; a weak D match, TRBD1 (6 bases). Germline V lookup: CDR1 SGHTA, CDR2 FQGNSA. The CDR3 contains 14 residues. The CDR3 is CVSSFTRGKNTQYF. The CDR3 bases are TGTGTCAGCAGCTTTACCAGGGGTAAAAATACGCAGTATTTT.

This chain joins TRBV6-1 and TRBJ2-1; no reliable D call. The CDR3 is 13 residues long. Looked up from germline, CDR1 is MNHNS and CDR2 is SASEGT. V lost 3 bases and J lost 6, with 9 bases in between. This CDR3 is CASSDPVPNEQFF. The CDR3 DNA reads TGTGCCAGCAGTGACCCCGTACCCAATGAGCAGTTCTTC.

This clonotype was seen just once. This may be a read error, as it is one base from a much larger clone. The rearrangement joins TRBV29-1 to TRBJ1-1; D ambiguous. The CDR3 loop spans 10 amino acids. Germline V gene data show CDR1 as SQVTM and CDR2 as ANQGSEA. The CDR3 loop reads CGVQNTEAFF. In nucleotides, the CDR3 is TGCGGCGTTCAAAACACTGAAGCTTTCTTT.

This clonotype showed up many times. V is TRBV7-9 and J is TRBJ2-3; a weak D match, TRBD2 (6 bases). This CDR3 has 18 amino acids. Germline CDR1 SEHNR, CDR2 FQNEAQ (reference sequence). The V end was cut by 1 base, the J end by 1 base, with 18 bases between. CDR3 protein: CASSLVAGTSRGTDTQYF. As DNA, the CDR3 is TGTGCCAGCAGCTTAGTGGCGGGGACCTCTCGGGGCACAGATACGCAGTATTTT. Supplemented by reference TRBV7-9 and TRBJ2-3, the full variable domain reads DTGVSQNPRHKITKRGQNVTFRCDPISEHNRLYWYRQTLGQGPEFLTYFQNEAQLEKSRLLSDRFSAERPKGSFSTLEIQRTEQGDSAMYLCASSLVAGTSRGTDTQYFGPGTRLTVL.

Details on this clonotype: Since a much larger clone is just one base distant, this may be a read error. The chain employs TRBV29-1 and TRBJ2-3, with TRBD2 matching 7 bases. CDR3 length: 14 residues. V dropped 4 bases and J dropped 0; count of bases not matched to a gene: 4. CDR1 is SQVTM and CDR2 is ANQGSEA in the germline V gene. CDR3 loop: CSVGSGGSTDTQYF. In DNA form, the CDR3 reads TGCAGCGTTGGTTCGGGAGGTAGCACAGATACGCAGTATTTT.

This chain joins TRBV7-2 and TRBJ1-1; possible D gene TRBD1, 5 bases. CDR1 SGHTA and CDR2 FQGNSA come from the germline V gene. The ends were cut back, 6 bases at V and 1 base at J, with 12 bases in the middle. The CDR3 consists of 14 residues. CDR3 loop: CASSRRGGNTEAFF. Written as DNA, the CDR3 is TGTGCCAGCAGTCGCCGTGGGGGGAACACTGAAGCTTTCTTT. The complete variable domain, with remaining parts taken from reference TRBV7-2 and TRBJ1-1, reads GAGVSQSPSNKVTEKGKDVELRCDPISGHTALYWYRQSLGQGLEFLIYFQGNSAPDKSGLPSDRFSAERTGGSVSTLTIQRTQQEDSAVYLCASSRRGGNTEAFFGQGTRLTVV.

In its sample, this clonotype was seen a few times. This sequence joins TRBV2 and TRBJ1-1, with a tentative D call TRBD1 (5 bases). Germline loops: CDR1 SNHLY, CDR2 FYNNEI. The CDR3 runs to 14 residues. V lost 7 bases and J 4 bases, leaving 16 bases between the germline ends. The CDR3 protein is CASKPRGGTTEAFF. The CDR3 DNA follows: TGTGCCAGCAAGCCCCGGGGAGGGACCACTGAAGCTTTCTTT.

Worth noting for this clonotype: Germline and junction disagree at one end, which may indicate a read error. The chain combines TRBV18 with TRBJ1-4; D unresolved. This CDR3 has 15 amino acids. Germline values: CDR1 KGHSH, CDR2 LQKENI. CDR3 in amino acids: CASSPLPQINEELFF. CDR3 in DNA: TGTGCCAGCTCACCACTCCCACAAATTAATGAAGAACTGTTTTTT.

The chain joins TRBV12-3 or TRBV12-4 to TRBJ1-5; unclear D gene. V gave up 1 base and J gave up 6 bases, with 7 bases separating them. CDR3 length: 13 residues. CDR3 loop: CASSLGTGQPQHF. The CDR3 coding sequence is TGTGCCAGCAGTTTAGGGACGGGTCAGCCCCAGCATTTT.

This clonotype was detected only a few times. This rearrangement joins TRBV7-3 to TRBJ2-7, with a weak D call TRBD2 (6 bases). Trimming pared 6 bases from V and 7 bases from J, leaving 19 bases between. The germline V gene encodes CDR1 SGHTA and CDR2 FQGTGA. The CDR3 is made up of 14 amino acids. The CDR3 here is CASSPFGSAGEQYF. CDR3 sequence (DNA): TGTGCCAGCAGTCCTTTCGGGAGCGCAGGGGAGCAGTACTTC. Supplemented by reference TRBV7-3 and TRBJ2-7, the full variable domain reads GAGVSQTPSNKVTEKGKYVELRCDPISGHTALYWYRQSLGQGPEFLIYFQGTGAADDSGLPNDRFFAVRPEGSVSTLKIQRTERGDSAVYLCASSPFGSAGEQYFGPGTRLTVT.

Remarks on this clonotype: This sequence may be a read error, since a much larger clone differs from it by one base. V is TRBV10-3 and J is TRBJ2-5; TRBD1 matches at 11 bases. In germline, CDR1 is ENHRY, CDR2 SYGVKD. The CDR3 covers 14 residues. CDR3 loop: CATSEWTGGETQYF. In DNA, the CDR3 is TGTGCCACCAGTGAGTGGACAGGGGGCGAGACCCAGTACTTC.

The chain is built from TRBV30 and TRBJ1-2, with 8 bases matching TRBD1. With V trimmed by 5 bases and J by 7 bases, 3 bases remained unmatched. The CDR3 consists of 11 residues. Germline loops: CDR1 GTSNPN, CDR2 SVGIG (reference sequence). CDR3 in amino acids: CAWSTGGGYTF. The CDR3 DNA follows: TGTGCCTGGTCTACAGGGGGTGGCTACACCTTC.

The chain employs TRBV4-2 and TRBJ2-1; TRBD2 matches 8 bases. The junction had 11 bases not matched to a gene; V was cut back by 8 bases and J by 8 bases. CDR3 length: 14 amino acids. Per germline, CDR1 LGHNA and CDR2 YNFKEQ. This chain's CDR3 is CASGLRTSFDEQFF. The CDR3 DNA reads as TGTGCCAGCGGCCTAAGGACTAGCTTCGATGAGCAGTTCTTC.

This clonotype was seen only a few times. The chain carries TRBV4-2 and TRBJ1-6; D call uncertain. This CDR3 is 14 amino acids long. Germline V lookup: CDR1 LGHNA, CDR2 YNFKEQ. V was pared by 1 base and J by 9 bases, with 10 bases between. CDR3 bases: TGTGCCAGCAGCCAAGCAGTCGAAGGTTCACCCCTCCACTTT. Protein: CASSQAVEGSPLHF.

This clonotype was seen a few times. The CDR3 sequence: CATSRDYRDSLRQFF. The CDR3, as DNA: TGTGCCACCAGCAGAGACTACCGGGACTCACTACGGCAGTTCTTC. The chain has TRBV15 and TRBJ2-1; TRBD2 is a possible D gene (6 bases). From germline, CDR1 is LNHNV and CDR2 YYDKDF (reference sequence). This CDR3 has 15 residues. Trimming left V 0 bases short and J 12 bases short, with 18 bases between.

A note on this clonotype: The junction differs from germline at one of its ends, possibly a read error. The CDR3 region has the DNA TGCGCCAGCACCTTGACAGAGAACTATGGCTACACCTTC. Its protein is CASTLTENYGYTF. J is TRBJ1-2 and V is TRBV5-1, with TRBD1 as a possible D gene (5 bases). Germline V gene data show CDR1 as SGHRS and CDR2 as YFSETQ. CDR3 length: 13 amino acids.

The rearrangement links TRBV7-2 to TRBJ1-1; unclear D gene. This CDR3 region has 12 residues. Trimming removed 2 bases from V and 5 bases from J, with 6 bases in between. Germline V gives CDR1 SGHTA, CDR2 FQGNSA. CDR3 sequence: CASSLLGTEAFF. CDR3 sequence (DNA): TGTGCCAGCAGCTTACTAGGTACTGAAGCTTTCTTT.

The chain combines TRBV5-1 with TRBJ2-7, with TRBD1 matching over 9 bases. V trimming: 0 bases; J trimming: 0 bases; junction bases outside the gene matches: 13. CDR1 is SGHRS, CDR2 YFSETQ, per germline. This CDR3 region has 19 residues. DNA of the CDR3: TGCGCCAGCAGCTTGGGACAGGGGGGTATGCTAGCGGACTCCTACGAGCAGTACTTC. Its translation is CASSLGQGGMLADSYEQYF.

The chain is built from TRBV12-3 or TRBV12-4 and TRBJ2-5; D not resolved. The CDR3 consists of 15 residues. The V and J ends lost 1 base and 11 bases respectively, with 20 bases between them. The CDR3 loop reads CASSLGAAYYDEQYF. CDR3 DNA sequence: TGTGCCAGCAGTTTAGGGGCAGCCTACTACGATGAGCAGTACTTC.

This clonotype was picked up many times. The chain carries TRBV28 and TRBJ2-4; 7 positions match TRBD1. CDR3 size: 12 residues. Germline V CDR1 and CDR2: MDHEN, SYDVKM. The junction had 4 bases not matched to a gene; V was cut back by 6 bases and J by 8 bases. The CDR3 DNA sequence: TGTGCCAGCAGCTTAGACAGGGACATTCAGTACTTC. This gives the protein CASSLDRDIQYF.

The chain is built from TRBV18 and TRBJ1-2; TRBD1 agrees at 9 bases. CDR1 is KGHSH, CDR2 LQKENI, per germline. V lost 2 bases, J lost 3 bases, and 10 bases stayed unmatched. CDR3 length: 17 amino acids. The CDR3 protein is CASSPKARDREDYGYTF. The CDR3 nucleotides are TGTGCCAGCTCACCAAAAGCCCGGGACAGGGAGGACTATGGCTACACCTTC.

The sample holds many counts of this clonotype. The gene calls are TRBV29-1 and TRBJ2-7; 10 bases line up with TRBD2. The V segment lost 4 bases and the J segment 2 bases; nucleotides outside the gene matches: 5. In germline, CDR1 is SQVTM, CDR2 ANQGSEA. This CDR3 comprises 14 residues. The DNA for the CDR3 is TGCAGCGTTGGCGCTAGCGGGAGACCCTACGAGCAGTACTTC. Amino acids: CSVGASGRPYEQYF.